Below are 25 T cell receptor beta chains sequenced from a single sample in a study of Ad26.COV2.S vaccination and SARS-CoV-2 variants. Method: immunoSEQ multiplex PCR; TCRdb's copy keeps in-frame clones and lacks some. This table holds more than 300,000 clones, 86% found once. Treatment meaning: around 19 received Ad26.COV2.S at low or high dose, single or two shots; a few received placebo; per-sample allocation not given. Day 63 following the first vaccine or placebo injection was when the samples were taken. Sequences were derived from peripheral blood, sampled in a trial of Ad26.COV2.S vaccine versus placebo. Receptor source: a person between 18 and 65 years old who received the Ad26.COV2.S COVID-19 vaccine or a placebo.

This clone was counted only a few times. This chain connects TRBV6-5 to TRBJ1-1; maybe TRBD1 (6 bases). This CDR3 has 14 residues. The V end was cut by 4 bases, the J end by 1 base, with 10 bases between. Germline CDR1 is MNHEY and CDR2 is SVGAGI. CDR3 DNA: TGTGCCAGCAGTTTCGGACAGCGGAACACTGAAGCTTTCTTT. Translated, it gives CASSFGQRNTEAFF.

The chain has TRBV5-1 and TRBJ1-2; D may be TRBD1 (5 bases). Germline values: CDR1 SGHRS, CDR2 YFSETQ. This CDR3 comprises 15 residues. V was shortened by 5 bases and J by 4 bases, with 18 bases between the two germline ends. Written as DNA, the CDR3 is TGCGCCAGCAGTTTAGCAGGGAATGGGGCCTATGGCTACACCTTC. Protein product: CASSLAGNGAYGYTF.

V and J are TRBV19 and TRBJ1-2, with a weak D call TRBD1 (5 bases). Trimming stripped 3 bases from V and 6 bases from J, with 11 bases between. Germline CDR1 LNHDA, CDR2 SQIVND (reference sequence). CDR3 length: 13 residues. The DNA for the CDR3 is TGTGCCAGTAGTATTTGGGACGGTGATGGCTACACCTTC. It yields the protein CASSIWDGDGYTF.

The chain is built from TRBV2 and TRBJ2-1; unclear D gene. Trimming left V 6 bases short and J 4 bases short, with 7 bases between. Germline values: CDR1 SNHLY, CDR2 FYNNEI. This CDR3 is built from 12 residues. The CDR3 region has the DNA TGTGCCAGCAGCCCGAGTTACAATGAGCAGTTCTTC. It codes for CASSPSYNEQFF.

This clone has only one observation. The CDR3 sequence is CASSLIRENSPLHF. For the CDR3, the DNA is TGTGCCAGCAGCTTGATAAGGGAAAATTCACCCCTCCACTTT. The chain joins TRBV5-6 to TRBJ1-6, with D uncertain. This CDR3 has 14 amino acids. V lost 1 base, J lost 7 bases, and 9 bases lay in between. CDR1 and CDR2 from the germline V gene are SGHDT and YYEEEE.

The chain couples TRBV29-1 to TRBJ2-1; D is possibly TRBD1 (7 bases). Trimming cost V 3 bases and J 7 bases, with 13 bases left between them. CDR3 length: 13 amino acids. Germline CDR1 reads SQVTM; CDR2 reads ANQGSEA. The CDR3 DNA follows: TGCAGCGTTGACGACAGGGCGGGGAATGAGCAGTTCTTC. Amino acid sequence: CSVDDRAGNEQFF.

The J gene is TRBJ2-7, the V gene TRBV13; TRBD1 matches at 8 bases. This CDR3 is 17 amino acids long. Germline assignment: CDR1 PRHDT and CDR2 FYEKMQ (reference sequence). The V segment lost 4 bases and the J segment 6 bases; nucleotides outside the gene matches: 17. Here the CDR3 reads CASSYQRWTGIGGEQYF. The CDR3 nucleotides read TGTGCCAGCAGCTATCAAAGATGGACAGGGATCGGAGGCGAGCAGTACTTC.

This chain links TRBV5-4 with TRBJ2-5, with TRBD2 identical over 9 bases. Losses at the gene ends were 4 bases for V and 3 bases for J; bases not matched to a gene: 7. Germline-derived CDR1 and CDR2 are SGHNT and YYREEE (reference sequence). The CDR3 loop spans 15 amino acids. The CDR3 reads CASSPKERGEETQYF. CDR3 coding DNA: TGTGCCAGCAGCCCTAAGGAGCGGGGGGAAGAGACCCAGTACTTC.

J is TRBJ2-5 and V is TRBV6-5, with 7 bases identical to TRBD1. The CDR3 length is 15 residues. V shed 8 bases, J shed 8 bases, and the junction held 17 bases outside the gene matches. Germline CDR1 reads MNHEY; CDR2 reads SVGAGI. The CDR3 region is CASSRKPGGKRTQYF. The CDR3 DNA follows: TGTGCCAGCTCTCGTAAGCCAGGGGGAAAGAGAACCCAGTACTTC.

This clone was found once. This sequence joins TRBV4-1 and TRBJ1-6; tentative D call: TRBD1 (6 bases). This CDR3 is built from 15 residues. The ends were cut back, 2 bases at V and 5 bases at J, with 10 bases in the middle. Germline V gives CDR1 MGHRA, CDR2 YSYEKL. The CDR3 region has the DNA TGCGCCAGCAGCCAATACAGGGAGAATAATTCACCCCTCCACTTT. It codes for CASSQYRENNSPLHF.

The chain combines TRBV7-2 with TRBJ2-1; either TRBD1 or TRBD2 may fit D (6 bases each). The V end lost 3 bases, the J end lost 7 bases, and 16 bases lay between the germline ends. This CDR3 has 15 amino acids. CDR1 is SGHTA, CDR2 FQGNSA, per germline. The CDR3 region is CASSFPLGGVNEQFF. The CDR3 bases are TGTGCCAGCAGCTTCCCCTTGGGGGGCGTTAATGAGCAGTTCTTC.

This sequence joins TRBV30 and TRBJ2-1, with a weak D call TRBD2 (6 bases). The length of the CDR3 is 15 residues. From germline, CDR1 is GTSNPN and CDR2 SVGIG (reference sequence). The ends were cut back, 0 bases at V and 5 bases at J, with 14 bases in the middle. The CDR3 sequence is CAWSVPHGGNNEQFF. CDR3 nucleotide sequence: TGTGCCTGGAGTGTACCTCACGGGGGAAACAATGAGCAGTTCTTC.

The J gene is TRBJ2-7, the V gene TRBV30, with D uncertain. This CDR3 has 13 amino acids. Germline assignment: CDR1 GTSNPN and CDR2 SVGIG (reference sequence). Trimming shortened V by 3 bases and J by 3 bases, and 12 bases separated the two germline ends. The chain's CDR3 is CAWRKTGLYEQYF. The CDR3, as DNA: TGTGCCTGGAGGAAGACTGGCCTCTACGAGCAGTACTTC. The full variable domain, rest sourced from reference TRBV30 and TRBJ2-7, is SQTIHQWPATLVQPVGSPLSLECTVEGTSNPNLYWYRQAAGRGLQLLFYSVGIGQISSEVPQNLSASRPQDRQFILSSKKLLLSDSGFYLCAWRKTGLYEQYFGPGTRLTVT.

The rearrangement uses TRBV10-3 and TRBJ1-5, with a possible D match to TRBD1 (5 bases). CDR1 and CDR2 from the germline V gene are ENHRY and SYGVKD. V lost 3 bases and J lost 3, with 15 bases in between. There are 16 residues in the CDR3. In DNA form, the CDR3 reads TGTGCCATCAGTGAAGGGGATTTGGGGTACAATCAGCCCCAGCATTTT. Protein sequence: CAISEGDLGYNQPQHF.

The chain is built from TRBV30 and TRBJ1-6; D remains unclear. Trimming removed 3 bases at V and 6 bases at J, with 18 bases between. CDR3 length equals 16 residues. Per the germline V gene, CDR1 is GTSNPN and CDR2 is SVGIG (reference sequence). The CDR3 sequence is CAWRENRASANSPLHF. CDR3 nucleotide sequence: TGTGCCTGGAGGGAAAATCGGGCCTCCGCTAATTCACCCCTCCACTTT.

V gene TRBV5-1 combines with J gene TRBJ1-4; 8 positions match TRBD1. This CDR3 is built from 16 residues. Per the germline V gene, CDR1 is SGHRS and CDR2 is YFSETQ. With V trimmed by 2 bases and J by 4 bases, 7 bases remained unmatched. The CDR3 loop is CASSLGTGSLNEKLFF. CDR3 DNA: TGCGCCAGCAGCTTAGGGACAGGATCTCTTAATGAAAAACTGTTTTTT.

The rearrangement joins TRBV7-2 to TRBJ1-3; D gene unclear. The germline V gene encodes CDR1 SGHTA and CDR2 FQGNSA. V was shortened by 5 bases and J by 0 bases, with 11 bases between the two germline ends. This CDR3 region has 15 residues. CDR3 in DNA: TGTGCCAGCAGCCTCTCGGGTGGCTCTGGAAACACCATATATTTT. Protein product: CASSLSGGSGNTIYF.

CDR3 sequence reads: CASSQDFGTGRSYNEQFF. For the CDR3, the DNA is TGTGCCAGCAGCCAAGATTTTGGCACAGGGCGCTCCTACAATGAGCAGTTCTTC. V usage is TRBV3-1 (or the pseudogene TRBV3-2) and J usage is TRBJ2-1; D is possibly TRBD1 (6 bases). CDR1 and CDR2 (germline): LGHDT, YNNKEL (reference sequence). The CDR3 has 18 amino acids. Trimming stripped 0 bases from V and 0 bases from J, with 15 bases between.

The chain carries TRBV7-9 and TRBJ1-5, with TRBD1 as a possible D gene (5 bases). This CDR3 spans 18 amino acids. V shed 0 bases and J shed 0 bases, with 15 bases lying between them. In germline, CDR1 is SEHNR, CDR2 FQNEAQ (reference sequence). CDR3 DNA sequence: TGTGCCAGCAGCTTAGCGTGGGGGGAAGGGTATAGCAATCAGCCCCAGCATTTT. It encodes CASSLAWGEGYSNQPQHF.

The chain carries TRBV19 and TRBJ1-2, with unresolved D. This CDR3 is 14 amino acids long. The germline V and J ends were trimmed by 6 bases and 4 bases, with 15 bases remaining between them. Germline CDR1 and CDR2: LNHDA and SQIVND (reference sequence). The CDR3 bases are TGTGCCAGTAGCCCCTGGGAGCGAGGCTATGGCTACACCTTC. Translation: CASSPWERGYGYTF.

This chain connects TRBV3-1 (or the pseudogene TRBV3-2) to TRBJ1-4; D is ambiguous. The CDR3 is 16 amino acids. Germline loops: CDR1 LGHDT, CDR2 YNNKEL (reference sequence). V was shortened by 3 bases and J by 6 bases, with 17 bases between the two germline ends. The CDR3 spells CASSHPYLVFDEKLFF. CDR3 nucleotide sequence: TGTGCCAGCAGCCATCCTTATCTCGTTTTCGATGAAAAACTGTTTTTT.

The chain recombines TRBV11-2 with TRBJ1-1, with TRBD1 matching 8 bases. The CDR3 is 12 amino acids. J gave up 8 bases and V 5 bases, and 4 bases lay outside the gene matches. CDR1 and CDR2 from the germline V gene are SGHAT and FQNNGV. CDR3 amino acids: CASSRDRGEAFF. CDR3 nucleotides: TGTGCCAGCAGCCGAGACAGGGGAGAAGCTTTCTTT.

The CDR3 sequence is CASSFSTGEKQFF. CDR3 nucleotides: TGCGCCAGCAGCTTTTCAACAGGGGAAAAGCAGTTCTTC. The chain combines TRBV5-1 with TRBJ2-1, with 7 bases identical to TRBD1. The CDR3 spans 13 residues. Germline CDR1 reads SGHRS; CDR2 reads YFSETQ. J gave up 11 bases and V 2 bases, and 7 bases lay outside the gene matches.

The V gene is TRBV9, the J gene TRBJ2-6, with 11 bases that match TRBD1. Germline V gene lookup returns CDR1 SGDLS and CDR2 YYNGEE. The CDR3 runs 19 residues. J was trimmed by 1 base and V by 4 bases; bases with no gene match: 10. CDR3 residues: CASSSRTGQGASGANVLTF. The CDR3 DNA sequence: TGTGCCAGCAGCTCTCGGACCGGACAGGGGGCGTCTGGGGCCAACGTCCTGACTTTC.

The rearrangement links TRBV4-1 to TRBJ1-2; the D is unclear. The ends were cut back, 2 bases at V and 1 base at J, with 11 bases in the middle. The CDR3 has 15 amino acids. Germline V CDR1 and CDR2: MGHRA, YSYEKL. CDR3 amino acids: CASSQFSGFNYGYTF. The CDR3 coding sequence is TGCGCCAGCAGCCAATTTTCCGGATTTAACTATGGCTACACCTTC.